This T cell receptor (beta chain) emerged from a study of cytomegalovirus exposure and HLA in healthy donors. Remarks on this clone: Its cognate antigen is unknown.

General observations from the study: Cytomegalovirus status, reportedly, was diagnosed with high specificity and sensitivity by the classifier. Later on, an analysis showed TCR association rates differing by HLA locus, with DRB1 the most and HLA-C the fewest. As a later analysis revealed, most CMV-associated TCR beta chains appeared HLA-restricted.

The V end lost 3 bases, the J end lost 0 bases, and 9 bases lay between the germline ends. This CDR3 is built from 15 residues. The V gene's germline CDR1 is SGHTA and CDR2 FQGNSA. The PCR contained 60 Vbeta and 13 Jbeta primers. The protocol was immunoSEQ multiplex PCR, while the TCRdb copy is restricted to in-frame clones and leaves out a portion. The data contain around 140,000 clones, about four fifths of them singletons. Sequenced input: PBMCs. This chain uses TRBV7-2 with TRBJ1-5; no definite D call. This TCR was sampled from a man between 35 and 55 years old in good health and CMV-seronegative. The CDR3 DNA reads TGTGCCAGCAGCTTCCACAGAGTTAGCAATCAGCCCCAGCATTTT. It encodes CASSFHRVSNQPQHF. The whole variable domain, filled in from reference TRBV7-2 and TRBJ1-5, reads GAGVSQSPSNKVTEKGKDVELRCDPISGHTALYWYRQSLGQGLEFLIYFQGNSAPDKSGLPSDRFSAERTGGSVSTLTIQRTQQEDSAVYLCASSFHRVSNQPQHFGDGTRLSIL.